This TCR beta chain comes out of a study of CD8 T cells in ankylosing spondylitis. Scientists made TCR beta libraries using quantitative 5'-RACE with molecular barcodes. TCRdb re-called the 5' RACE reads through MiXCR, storing one row per CDR3 protein. This repertoire shows about 130,000 distinct CDR3 sequences, approximately 9.9% found once; its top ten account for roughly 3.4%. The sample holds a few counts of this clonotype. The CDR3 has 18 residues. V shed 5 bases, J shed 1 base, and the junction held 7 bases outside the gene matches. Germline V gene sequence: CDR1 SGHAT, CDR2 FQNNGV. This clonotype originated in a male donor with ankylosing spondylitis or in good health (not recorded which). Specimen: blood, either unsorted or a sorted T cell fraction (not recorded which). V is TRBV11-2 and J is TRBJ2-2; 13 bases fit TRBD2. This CDR3 is CASSGNGLAGENTGELFF. The CDR3 DNA reads TGTGCCAGCAGCGGAAACGGACTAGCGGGAGAGAACACCGGGGAGCTGTTTTTT.